The 17 T cell receptor beta chains below were found in one sample sequenced in a study of OX40 agonist ivuxolimab in advanced cancers. Produced via immunoSEQ multiplex PCR; TCRdb's table is partial and in-frame only. The sample carries around 41,000 clones, around 89% recorded once. The sample consisted of CD4+ or CD8+ T cells sorted from blood, taken in a trial of the OX40 agonist ivuxolimab. These receptors were taken from an adult with an advanced solid tumor such as melanoma, head and neck, liver or kidney cancer.

The chain has TRBV7-9 and TRBJ2-2, with D tentatively TRBD2 (6 bases). V shed 3 bases and J shed 3 bases, with 11 bases lying between them. The CDR3 consists of 15 residues. Looked up from germline, CDR1 is SEHNR and CDR2 is FQNEAQ (reference sequence). In DNA, the CDR3 is TGTGCCAGCAGCTTCTTAACGGGGGACACCGGGGAGCTGTTTTTT. This gives the protein CASSFLTGDTGELFF.

This chain uses TRBV19 with TRBJ1-1, with D unclear. Germline V gene lookup returns CDR1 LNHDA and CDR2 SQIVND (reference sequence). The length of the CDR3 is 13 residues. V was cut by 5 bases and J by 6 bases, with 13 bases left in between. CDR3 sequence (DNA): TGTGCCAGTAGTCCTTCATTAGGCTCTGAAGCTTTCTTT. Translating gives CASSPSLGSEAFF.

This chain uses TRBV21-1 with TRBJ2-3. TRBV21-1 corresponds to a pseudogene. The CDR3 is made up of 16 amino acids. In DNA, the CDR3 is TGTGCCAGCAGCAAAGATTCGGGGGCCCACACAGATACGCAGTATTTT. Translation gives CASSKDSGAHTDTQYF.

The chain recombines TRBV6-6 with TRBJ2-7; a possible D gene is TRBD1 (7 bases). Germline V lookup: CDR1 MNHNY, CDR2 SVGAGI (reference sequence). V lost 5 bases, J lost 0 bases, and 14 bases lay in between. The CDR3 is 15 amino acids. CDR3 amino acids: CASSGGTASSYEQYF. In DNA, the CDR3 is TGTGCCAGCAGTGGGGGGACAGCGAGCTCCTACGAGCAGTACTTC.

This chain connects TRBV6-6 to TRBJ1-2; D uncertain. V lost 2 bases to trimming and J lost 8 bases, with 6 bases between them. The V gene's germline CDR1 is MNHNY and CDR2 SVGAGI (reference sequence). CDR3 length: 11 amino acids. The CDR3 region has the DNA TGTGCCAGCAGTTACCCCCTAGGCTACACCTTC. Amino acids: CASSYPLGYTF.

V gene TRBV5-4 combines with J gene TRBJ1-1; D is possibly TRBD1 (5 bases). The CDR3 has 17 residues. Germline values: CDR1 SGHNT, CDR2 YYREEE (reference sequence). V was trimmed by 0 bases and J by 5 bases, leaving 20 bases between them. The CDR3 is CASSLAPDSIGLTEAFF. CDR3 bases: TGTGCCAGCAGCTTGGCCCCCGACAGTATTGGTTTGACTGAAGCTTTCTTT.

This chain links TRBV7-9 with TRBJ1-2; 8 bases map to TRBD1. Germline assignment: CDR1 SEHNR and CDR2 FQNEAQ (reference sequence). This CDR3 contains 16 residues. J lost 4 bases, V lost 2 bases, and 9 bases had no gene match. CDR3: CASSLSPGQGVYGYTF. For the CDR3, the DNA is TGTGCCAGCAGCTTAAGCCCCGGACAGGGTGTCTATGGCTACACCTTC.

The rearrangement links TRBV4-1 to TRBJ2-7; a weak D match, TRBD1 (6 bases). V dropped 5 bases and J dropped 0 bases, with 11 bases sitting between them. This CDR3 spans 14 amino acids. Germline lookup yields CDR1 MGHRA and CDR2 YSYEKL. CDR3 amino acids: CASSYDRTSYEQYF. The CDR3 DNA reads TGCGCCAGCAGCTACGACAGGACCTCCTACGAGCAGTACTTC.

DNA of the CDR3: TGTGCCAGCAGTGAAACGGGGGGTACAGATACGCAGTATTTT. It codes for CASSETGGTDTQYF. J is TRBJ2-3 and V is TRBV6-4; 7 bases line up with TRBD2. In germline, CDR1 is MRHNA, CDR2 SNTAGT. The trim removed 3 bases at V and 3 bases at J, leaving 3 bases unmatched. The CDR3 spans 14 residues.

The chain uses TRBV10-3 and TRBJ2-5; TRBD2 is a possible D gene (6 bases). Germline CDR1 is ENHRY and CDR2 is SYGVKD. The CDR3 runs 15 residues. Trimming stripped 3 bases from V and 1 base from J, with 12 bases between. The CDR3 DNA reads as TGTGCCATCAGTGACTCCGGGAGTCGCCAAGAGACCCAGTACTTC. It is translated as CAISDSGSRQETQYF.

This chain connects TRBV4-2 to TRBJ2-2, with D perhaps assigned TRBD1 or TRBD2 (6 bases each). The CDR3 spans 17 residues. Germline assignment: CDR1 LGHNA and CDR2 YNFKEQ. V shed 0 bases and J shed 5 bases, with 16 bases lying between them. CDR3 protein: CASSQDGPGGTTGELFF. The CDR3 bases are TGTGCCAGCAGCCAAGATGGTCCTGGCGGGACAACCGGGGAGCTGTTTTTT.

As for this clone: Other nucleotide sequences from this sample produce the same CDR3. The chain joins TRBV5-1 to TRBJ2-7; D is possibly TRBD1 or TRBD2 (6 bases each). Trimming pared 0 bases from V and 3 bases from J, leaving 16 bases between. The CDR3 length is 16 residues. The V gene's germline CDR1 is SGHRS and CDR2 YFSETQ. The CDR3 spells CASSLGGWGAGYEQYF. CDR3 nucleotides: TGCGCCAGCAGCTTGGGAGGTTGGGGGGCAGGCTACGAGCAGTACTTC.

The V call is TRBV2, the J call TRBJ1-3, with a weak D call TRBD1 (6 bases). V gave up 9 bases and J gave up 2 bases, with 8 bases separating them. From germline, CDR1 is SNHLY and CDR2 FYNNEI. The CDR3 totals 12 residues. The CDR3 DNA sequence: TGTGCCAGACAGGGCGCTGGAAACACCATATATTTT. Amino acid sequence: CARQGAGNTIYF. The full variable domain, in which reference TRBV2 and TRBJ1-3 provide the parts outside the CDR3, is EPEVTQTPSHQVTQMGQEVILRCVPISNHLYFYWYRQILGQKVEFLVSFYNNEISEKSEIFDDQFSVERPDGSNFTLKIRSTKLEDSAMYFCARQGAGNTIYFGEGSWLTVV.

This chain joins TRBV5-6 and TRBJ2-7; 8 nucleotides match TRBD2. The J segment lost 4 bases and the V segment lost 3 bases, leaving 6 bases of the junction unmatched. Germline V gene lookup returns CDR1 SGHDT and CDR2 YYEEEE. This CDR3 has 14 amino acids. The CDR3 DNA reads TGTGCCAGCAGCTCGTTAGCGGGATTATACGAGCAGTACTTC. Its translation: CASSSLAGLYEQYF.

Only one count was recorded for this clone. V is TRBV7-8 and J is TRBJ2-7; TRBD1 matches at 10 bases. The germline gives CDR1 SGHVS, CDR2 FQNEAQ. The CDR3 extends over 20 amino acids. V trimming: 2 bases; J trimming: 2 bases; junction bases outside the gene matches: 18. CDR3 DNA sequence: TGTGCCAGCAGCTTACCGAAAGATCGAATCCGGGACAGGGGCACCTACGAGCAGTACTTC. Translated, it gives CASSLPKDRIRDRGTYEQYF.

The chain uses TRBV27 and TRBJ2-1; 12 bases align to TRBD2. This CDR3 has 16 amino acids. Germline V gene lookup returns CDR1 MNHEY and CDR2 SMNVEV (reference sequence). V shed 5 bases, J shed 7 bases, and the junction held 9 bases outside the gene matches. The CDR3 coding sequence is TGTGCCAGCAGTCCCTCTAGCGGGGGGGCGGGGAATGAGCAGTTCTTC. Residues: CASSPSSGGAGNEQFF.

The rearrangement uses TRBV6-1 and TRBJ2-1, with TRBD2 matching 9 bases. CDR3 length: 13 amino acids. Germline V lookup: CDR1 MNHNS, CDR2 SASEGT. V was clipped by 11 bases and J by 7 bases; unmatched bases: 9. CDR3 amino acids: CACLAGVVNEQFF. Written as DNA, the CDR3 is TGTGCCTGCTTAGCGGGGGTAGTTAATGAGCAGTTCTTC.